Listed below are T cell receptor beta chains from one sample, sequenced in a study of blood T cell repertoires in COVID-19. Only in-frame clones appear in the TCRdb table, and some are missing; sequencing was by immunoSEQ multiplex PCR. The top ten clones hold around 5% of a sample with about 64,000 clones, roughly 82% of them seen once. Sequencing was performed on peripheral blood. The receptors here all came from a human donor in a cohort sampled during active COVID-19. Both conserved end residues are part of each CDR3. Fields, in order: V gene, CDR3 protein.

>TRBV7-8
CASSLRTGMNTEAFF
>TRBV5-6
CASSLWGTSGASTDTQYF
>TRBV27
CASGDRPGNSPLHF
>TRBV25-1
CASSKTQRVTEAFF
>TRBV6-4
CASQGSTNYGYTF
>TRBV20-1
CSASFLAGGVEQYF
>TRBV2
CASMGAAGANVLTF
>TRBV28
CASTGETQYF
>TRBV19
CASRGARTSSYEQYF
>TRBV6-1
CASSDGGPYGYTF
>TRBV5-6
CASSFTGTGYTEAFF
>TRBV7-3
CASSFSGERGGAQYF